This TCR beta chain was documented in a study of blood T cell repertoires in COVID-19. Across the study: Sites in the United States, Italy and Spain provided acute and convalescent COVID-19 samples. PBMCs, B-cell-depleted T cells, or T cells were the source of the cDNA or gDNA that made up the material.

The CDR3 has 10 amino acids. Per germline, CDR1 MRHNA and CDR2 SNTAGT. Trimming took 6 bases from V and 9 from J; bases not matched to a gene: 1. This clone was counted a single time. Original processing methods: Counts of nucleated cells, estimated from reference gene primer amplification, were obtained. The method was immunoSEQ multiplex PCR; TCRdb's version includes in-frame clones alone and lacks a portion of them. From that table come the V and J calls and clone size; the DNA was used to work out D and trimming. The sample carries approximately 150,000 clones, about 86% recorded once. Input material: peripheral blood. The J gene is TRBJ2-7, the V gene TRBV6-4, with TRBD2 matching over 8 bases. The sequence was collected from a human donor in a cohort sampled during active COVID-19. Here the CDR3 DNA reads TGTGCCAGCAGGGCGGGAGGGCAGTACTTC. Translating gives CASRAGGQYF.